Given below is one TCR beta chain in context. TCRdb's table, derived via immunoSEQ multiplex PCR, lists solely in-frame clones and lacks some. The sample records 200,000 to 250,000 clones, just under 85% being singletons. This sample was included in a study of blood T cell repertoires in COVID-19. Study information: Specimens from acute and convalescent COVID-19 originated in the United States, Italy and Spain.

Losses at the gene ends were 5 bases for V and 10 bases for J; bases not matched to a gene: 7. Germline V gene sequence: CDR1 SGHTA, CDR2 FQGNSA. The CDR3 consists of 13 residues. V usage is TRBV7-2 and J usage is TRBJ2-1, with TRBD2 matching 8 bases. Material for sequencing was peripheral blood. This clonotype was sampled from a man aged 80 or over with acute or convalescent COVID-19. The CDR3 DNA reads TGTGCCAGCAGCCCCGGGGGGGTACCCGAGCAGTTCTTC. This gives the protein CASSPGGVPEQFF.